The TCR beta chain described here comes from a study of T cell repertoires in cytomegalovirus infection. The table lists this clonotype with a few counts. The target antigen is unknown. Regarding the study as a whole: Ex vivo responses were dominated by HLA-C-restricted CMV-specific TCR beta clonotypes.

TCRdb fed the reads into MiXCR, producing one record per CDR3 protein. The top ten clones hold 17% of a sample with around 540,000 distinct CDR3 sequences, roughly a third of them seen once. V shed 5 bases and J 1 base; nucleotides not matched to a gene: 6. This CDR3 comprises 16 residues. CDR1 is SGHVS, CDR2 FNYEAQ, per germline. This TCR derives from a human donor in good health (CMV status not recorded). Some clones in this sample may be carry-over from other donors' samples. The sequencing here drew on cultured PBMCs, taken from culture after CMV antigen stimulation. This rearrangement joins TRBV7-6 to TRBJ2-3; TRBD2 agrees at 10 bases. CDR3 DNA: TGTGCCAGCAGCCCTCTAGGGACTAGCGGCACAGATACGCAGTATTTT. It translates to CASSPLGTSGTDTQYF.